Presented here are 16 T cell receptor beta chains from one specimen sequenced in a study of T cell responses to AZD1222 COVID-19 vaccine. Assay used: immunoSEQ multiplex PCR; TCRdb lists only in-frame clones, some missing. The sample yields 150,000 to 200,000 clones, 92% seen once. The sample in question was peripheral blood, obtained 28 days after the second AZD1222 dose. The receptors here all came from an adult who received the AZD1222 COVID-19 vaccine.

This chain joins TRBV9 and TRBJ1-6; D ambiguous. V lost 1 base and J lost 7, with 6 bases in between. The CDR3 covers 13 residues. The germline V gene encodes CDR1 SGDLS and CDR2 YYNGEE. The CDR3 sequence is CASSVNDNSPLHF. DNA of the CDR3: TGTGCCAGCAGCGTAAATGACAATTCACCCCTCCACTTT.

The chain has TRBV27 and TRBJ1-5; 7 bases align to TRBD1. The CDR3 has 15 residues. The ends lost 3 bases at V and 5 bases at J; junction bases unmatched: 7. The germline CDR1 and CDR2 sequences are MNHEY and SMNVEV (reference sequence). CDR3 region: CASSLGGTVHQPQHF. The CDR3 DNA is TGTGCCAGCAGTTTGGGGGGGACAGTTCATCAGCCCCAGCATTTT.

The table lists this clone with a count of one. The CDR3 loop reads CASGRLAGGPNAQYF. As DNA, the CDR3 is TGTGCTAGTGGTCGACTAGCGGGGGGGCCGAATGCGCAGTATTTT. The chain uses TRBV12-5 and TRBJ2-3; 14 nucleotides line up with TRBD2. With V trimmed by 5 bases and J by 10 bases, 8 bases remained unmatched. The CDR3 extends over 15 amino acids. Germline CDR1 and CDR2: LGHNT and FRNRAP.

This clone was observed once. The CDR3 loop reads CASSPYSTGTDPSGNTIYF. In nucleotides, the CDR3 is TGTGCCAGCAGTCCCTACTCTACCGGGACGGACCCGTCTGGAAACACCATATATTTT. V gene TRBV28 combines with J gene TRBJ1-3, with a possible D match to TRBD1 (5 bases). The CDR3 runs to 19 residues. Germline V gene sequence: CDR1 MDHEN, CDR2 SYDVKM. V lost 5 bases and J 1 base, leaving 24 bases between the germline ends.

V usage is TRBV5-4 and J usage is TRBJ1-2; weak D call: TRBD1 (5 bases). This CDR3 is 13 amino acids long. Germline V lookup: CDR1 SGHNT, CDR2 YYREEE (reference sequence). Deletions cut 4 bases from V and 6 bases from J, with 13 bases between. DNA for the CDR3: TGTGCCAGCAGCCCCGGGACTTCTGATGGCTACACCTTC. Its protein product is CASSPGTSDGYTF.

The chain uses TRBV2 and TRBJ1-5; TRBD1 aligns across 10 bases. CDR1 and CDR2 from the germline V gene are SNHLY and FYNNEI. Germline trimming cut 4 bases from V and 5 bases from J; bases unmatched to any gene: 2. The CDR3 sequence is 14 residues long. The CDR3 nucleotides read TGTGCCAGCAGTGCCGGGACAGGGGATCAGCCCCAGCATTTT. Its translation: CASSAGTGDQPQHF.

The gene calls are TRBV5-1 and TRBJ1-1, with no clear D. The V end lost 4 bases, the J end lost 5 bases, and 9 bases lay between the germline ends. CDR1 is SGHRS, CDR2 YFSETQ, per germline. This CDR3 is 12 amino acids long. The CDR3 loop reads CASSVVGTEAFF. Here the CDR3 DNA reads TGCGCCAGCAGCGTTGTGGGGACTGAAGCTTTCTTT.

CDR3 DNA sequence: TGCGCCAGCAGCAGGTTAACCGGGACAGGCCAATCTTTAGCCAAAAACATTCAGTACTTC. Encoded protein: CASSRLTGTGQSLAKNIQYF. The gene calls are TRBV4-3 and TRBJ2-4; TRBD1 aligns across 8 bases. Germline V gives CDR1 LGHNA, CDR2 YSLEER. V was pared by 5 bases and J by 0 bases, with 18 bases of the junction left unmatched. CDR3 length: 20 residues.

As concerns this clone: Other DNA sequences in the same sample also yield this CDR3. The chain combines TRBV5-4 with TRBJ2-3; D uncertain. Trimming pared 0 bases from V and 1 base from J, leaving 6 bases between. This CDR3 comprises 14 residues. Germline CDR1 reads SGHNT; CDR2 reads YYREEE (reference sequence). The CDR3 nucleotides read TGTGCCAGCAGCTTGGGAAGGGGCACAGATACGCAGTATTTT. It encodes CASSLGRGTDTQYF.

The chain joins TRBV6-5 to TRBJ1-1; D is undetermined. Looked up from germline, CDR1 is MNHEY and CDR2 is SVGAGI. The V end was cut by 7 bases, the J end by 1 base, with 13 bases between. This CDR3 is 14 amino acids long. CDR3 in DNA: TGTGCCAGCACCTCTCCCCGACCGAACACTGAAGCTTTCTTT. It is translated as CASTSPRPNTEAFF.

This sequence joins TRBV20-1 and TRBJ1-1; D unresolved. V was shortened by 4 bases and J by 8 bases, with 11 bases between the two germline ends. This CDR3 has 11 amino acids. Germline CDR1 and CDR2: DFQATT and SNEGSKA (reference sequence). The CDR3 coding sequence is TGCAGTGCTATACCAGAGTCGGAAGCTTTCTTT. Translating it yields CSAIPESEAFF.

This sequence joins TRBV19 and TRBJ2-5; TRBD1 matches 8 bases. The CDR3 consists of 15 residues. J gave up 2 bases and V 6 bases, and 8 bases lay outside the gene matches. CDR1 is LNHDA, CDR2 SQIVND, per germline (reference sequence). The CDR3 region has the DNA TGTGCCAGTAGCATCGGACAGGGTCTTCAAGAGACCCAGTACTTC. Residues: CASSIGQGLQETQYF.

This chain joins TRBV4-1 and TRBJ1-2; perhaps TRBD1 as D (5 bases). Germline lookup yields CDR1 MGHRA and CDR2 YSYEKL. Trimming pared 0 bases from V and 10 bases from J, leaving 18 bases between. The CDR3 runs to 15 residues. CDR3 nucleotides: TGCGCCAGCAGCCAAGATTCGTTGGCAGGGCGGGACTACACCTTC. This sequence encodes CASSQDSLAGRDYTF.

V usage is TRBV10-3 and J usage is TRBJ2-1; D is possibly TRBD2 (6 bases). From germline, CDR1 is ENHRY and CDR2 SYGVKD. Trimming stripped 10 bases from V and 3 bases from J, with 16 bases between. The CDR3 is 14 amino acids. In nucleotides, the CDR3 is TGTGCCACCCGCAATAGCGGAGACTACAATGAGCAGTTCTTC. It yields the protein CATRNSGDYNEQFF.

V gene TRBV7-9 combines with J gene TRBJ1-1; weak D call: TRBD1 (5 bases). This CDR3 region has 17 residues. The V and J ends lost 5 bases and 1 base respectively, with 20 bases between them. CDR1 SEHNR and CDR2 FQNEAQ come from the germline V gene (reference sequence). Here the CDR3 reads CASSPGLGSKRNTEAFF. The CDR3 coding sequence is TGTGCCAGCAGCCCGGGACTCGGGAGTAAAAGGAACACTGAAGCTTTCTTT.

This clone has only one observation. V is TRBV28 and J is TRBJ1-5; D is uncertain. Germline CDR1 reads MDHEN; CDR2 reads SYDVKM. CDR3 length: 16 residues. V was cut by 2 bases and J by 4 bases, with 15 bases left in between. The CDR3 spells CASSLIGGLRNQPQHF. CDR3 bases: TGTGCCAGCAGTTTAATTGGAGGGCTGAGGAATCAGCCCCAGCATTTT.